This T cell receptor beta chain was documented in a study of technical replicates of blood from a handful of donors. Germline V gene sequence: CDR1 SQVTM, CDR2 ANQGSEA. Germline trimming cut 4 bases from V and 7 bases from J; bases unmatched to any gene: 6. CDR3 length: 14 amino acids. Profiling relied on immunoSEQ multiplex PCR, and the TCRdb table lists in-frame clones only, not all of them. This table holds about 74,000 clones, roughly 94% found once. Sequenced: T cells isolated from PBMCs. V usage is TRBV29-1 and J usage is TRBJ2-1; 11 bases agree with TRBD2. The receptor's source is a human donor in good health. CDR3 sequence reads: CSVVTSGVGNEQFF. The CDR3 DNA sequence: TGCAGCGTTGTGACTAGCGGGGTGGGGAATGAGCAGTTCTTC.